These T cell receptor beta chains were read from a single sample in a study of blood T cell repertoires in COVID-19. Some clones are missing from TCRdb's copy, which holds only in-frame ones; the method was immunoSEQ multiplex PCR. The data contain roughly 110,000 clones, more than 75% of them singletons. Material: peripheral blood. All receptors come from a man aged 35 to 55 with acute or convalescent COVID-19. Both conserved end residues are part of each CDR3. A D gene is named only where the DNA matches it firmly. Rows may omit the clone size; those that give it use once, few, many or a size class.

>TRBV5-1|TRBJ2-1|.|.|15
CASSSQTGPYNEQFF
TGCGCCAGCAGCTCACAGACAGGACCCTACAATGAGCAGTTCTTC
>TRBV4-2|TRBJ1-4|TRBD1|few|14
CASSPGTGREKLFF
TGTGCCAGCAGCCCCGGGACAGGGAGAGAAAAACTGTTTTTT
>TRBV7-2|TRBJ2-7|TRBD2|.|14
CASSGSGGPYEQYF
TGTGCCAGCAGCGGCAGCGGGGGCCCCTACGAGCAGTACTTC
>TRBV28|TRBJ2-1|TRBD1|once|15
CASRPTGSRYNEQFF
TGTGCCAGCAGGCCGACAGGGAGTCGCTACAATGAGCAGTTCTTC
>TRBV12-3/TRBV12-4|TRBJ1-2|.|.|11
CASSPGWGYTF
TGTGCCAGCAGCCCAGGGTGGGGCTACACCTTC
>TRBV5-4|TRBJ1-1|.|.|14
CASSLAGGRTEAFF
TGTGCCAGCAGCTTGGCCGGGGGGCGTACTGAAGCTTTCTTT
>TRBV30|TRBJ2-1|TRBD2|.|15
CAWSSGLGFYNEQFF
TGTGCCTGGAGTTCAGGACTAGGGTTCTACAATGAGCAGTTCTTC
>TRBV7-8|TRBJ2-1|TRBD2|.|13
CASSLGGEGEQFF
TGTGCCAGCAGCTTAGGCGGGGAGGGAGAGCAGTTCTTC
>TRBV5-1|TRBJ2-3|.|.|15
CASSLEGTQPHTQYF
TGCGCCAGCAGCTTGGAAGGGACACAACCCCATACGCAGTATTTT
>TRBV7-2|TRBJ2-1|.|few|12
CASSLVSNEQFF
TGTGCCAGCAGCTTAGTCTCCAATGAGCAGTTCTTC
>TRBV6-1|TRBJ2-6|.|once|12
CASTAGANVLTF
TGTGCCAGCACAGCTGGGGCCAACGTCCTGACTTTC
>TRBV5-1|TRBJ2-3|.|.|16
CASSFSGSSSTDTQYF
TGCGCCAGCAGCTTCAGCGGTAGTTCTAGCACAGATACGCAGTATTTT
>TRBV2|TRBJ1-2|.|many|14
CASSGRRTVYGYTF
TGTGCCAGCAGTGGAAGGCGGACAGTTTATGGCTACACCTTC
>TRBV30|TRBJ1-2|.|.|15
CAWSPPSVLRSGYTF
TGTGCCTGGAGTCCCCCATCCGTACTCCGGAGTGGCTACACCTTC
>TRBV7-3|TRBJ1-2|.|.|15
CASSTLTAYNYGYTF
TGTGCCAGCAGCACCCTGACAGCCTATAACTATGGCTACACCTTC
>TRBV12-5|TRBJ2-1|TRBD2|.|17
CASVASGGASSYNEQFF
TGTGCTAGTGTCGCTAGCGGGGGTGCGAGCTCCTACAATGAGCAGTTCTTC
>TRBV19|TRBJ1-2|.|.|15
CASSTTGGSSYGYTF
TGTGCCAGTAGTACGACAGGAGGTAGTAGCTATGGCTACACCTTC
>TRBV11-2|TRBJ2-5|TRBD2|.|16
CASSKSPSGGEETQYF
TGTGCCAGCAGCAAGAGTCCTAGCGGGGGGGAAGAGACCCAGTACTTC
>TRBV7-2|TRBJ1-4|TRBD1|.|15
CASSLRTGEGEKLFF
TGTGCCAGCAGCCTCAGGACAGGGGAGGGCGAAAAACTGTTTTTT
>TRBV2|TRBJ1-3|TRBD1|.|15
CASSHGQGAGNTIYF
TGTGCCAGCAGCCACGGACAGGGGGCTGGAAACACCATATATTTT
>TRBV4-2|TRBJ2-1|.|.|18
CASSQKPRRGSSYNEQFF
TGTGCCAGCAGCCAGAAGCCAAGGAGGGGCAGCTCCTACAATGAGCAGTTCTTC
>TRBV23-1|TRBJ1-6|.|.|14
CASSHGQARGPLHF
TGCGCCAGCAGTCATGGGCAGGCAAGGGGACCCCTCCACTTT
>TRBV4-3|TRBJ2-7|TRBD1|.|14
CASSQDSQGWEQYF
TGCGCCAGCAGCCAAGACTCACAGGGGTGGGAGCAGTACTTC
>TRBV5-5|TRBJ2-7|.|once|15
CASSFAPGDGYEQYF
TGTGCCAGCAGCTTTGCTCCAGGGGACGGTTACGAGCAGTACTTC
>TRBV5-1|TRBJ1-4|TRBD1|.|14
CASSPGQGKEKLFF
TGCGCCAGCAGCCCGGGACAGGGGAAAGAAAAACTGTTTTTT
>TRBV4-2|TRBJ1-3|.|.|18
CASSQPGLETSSGNTIYF
TGTGCCAGCAGCCAGCCGGGCCTCGAAACTTCATCGGGGAACACCATATATTTT
>TRBV7-9|TRBJ2-7|TRBD1|.|14
CASSLNQGAYEQYF
TGTGCCAGCAGCTTAAATCAGGGGGCCTACGAGCAGTACTTC
>TRBV3-1/TRBV3-2|TRBJ1-2|.|.|14
CASSQVGGDYGYTF
TGTGCCAGCAGCCAAGTCGGAGGGGACTATGGCTACACCTTC
>TRBV9|TRBJ1-2|.|.|14
CASSVGAGTYGYTF
TGTGCCAGCAGCGTAGGTGCAGGCACCTATGGCTACACCTTC
>TRBV5-6|TRBJ1-4|.|.|14
CASRLGRGGEKLFF
TGTGCCAGCAGACTGGGACGAGGGGGTGAAAAACTGTTTTTT
>TRBV10-1|TRBJ2-1|.|.|13
CASSESRANEQFF
TGCGCCAGCAGTGAGTCTCGAGCCAATGAGCAGTTCTTC
>TRBV6-1|TRBJ1-2|.|.|14
CASSEGKGRWGYTF
TGTGCCAGCAGTGAAGGGAAGGGGCGGTGGGGCTACACCTTC
>TRBV19|TRBJ2-1|TRBD1|.|13
CASSPTGANEQFF
TGTGCCAGTAGTCCTACAGGGGCCAATGAGCAGTTCTTC
>TRBV3-1/TRBV3-2|TRBJ2-7|TRBD1|.|14
CASSLRDREYEQYF
TGTGCCAGCAGCCTCCGGGACAGGGAATACGAGCAGTACTTC
>TRBV30|TRBJ1-2|TRBD1|few|14
CAWSLGTGNYGYTF
TGTGCCTGGAGTTTGGGGACAGGGAACTATGGCTACACCTTC
>TRBV7-2|TRBJ2-1|TRBD1|.|13
CASSLKQGDEQFF
TGTGCCAGCAGCTTAAAACAGGGGGATGAGCAGTTCTTC
>TRBV21-1|TRBJ2-3|.|.|15
CASSKELAGLDTQYF
TGTGCCAGCAGCAAAGAACTAGCGGGACTAGATACGCAGTATTTT
>TRBV5-6|TRBJ1-2|.|.|14
CASSLGTDLYGYTF
TGTGCCAGCAGCTTGGGGACAGACCTCTATGGCTACACCTTC
>TRBV19|TRBJ1-5|.|.|16
CASSIGGTPGGKPQHF
TGTGCCAGTAGTATAGGAGGCACGCCCGGAGGAAAGCCCCAGCATTTT
>TRBV12-5|TRBJ1-1|TRBD1|few|13
CASGVTGGTEAFF
TGTGCTAGTGGTGTTACAGGGGGAACTGAAGCTTTCTTT
>TRBV6-5|TRBJ1-5|.|.|15
CASSLERTDNQPQHF
TGTGCCAGCAGCCTCGAAAGGACTGACAATCAGCCCCAGCATTTT
>TRBV27|TRBJ1-5|.|.|14
CASSFLPGDQPQHF
TGTGCCAGCAGTTTTCTCCCGGGGGATCAGCCCCAGCATTTT
>TRBV11-3|TRBJ2-1|TRBD2|many|15
CASSFSSGGYNEQFF
TGTGCCAGCAGCTTCTCAAGCGGGGGCTACAATGAGCAGTTCTTC
>TRBV2|TRBJ2-1|TRBD2|.|14
CASNSGGLDNEQFF
TGTGCCAGCAATTCGGGGGGACTTGACAATGAGCAGTTCTTC
>TRBV4-1|TRBJ1-1|.|.|17
CASSTSRRQPMNTEAFF
TGCGCCAGCAGCACATCCCGGAGACAGCCCATGAACACTGAAGCTTTCTTT
>TRBV3-1/TRBV3-2|TRBJ2-3|.|.|14
CASSNSYSTDTQYF
TGTGCCAGCAGCAACAGTTATAGCACAGATACGCAGTATTTT
>TRBV10-3|TRBJ1-5|.|.|14
CAISARGEDQPQHF
TGTGCCATCAGTGCCAGGGGAGAGGATCAGCCCCAGCATTTT